The sequence of this TCR beta chain was determined in a study of beta chain features in type 1 diabetes. Overall study findings and caveats: cDNA sequencing could over-represent cells with high TCR expression. Researchers report that Type 1 diabetes patients had moderately but significantly shorter TCRB CDR3s across all four CD4+ subsets.

Expressed TCRB transcripts were sequenced after all isolated RNA was converted to cDNA. Sequencing used immunoSEQ multiplex PCR; TCRdb keeps in-frame clones, though not all of them. The table has some 280,000 clones, 14% seen once; the top ten hold over 0.015%. Concerning this clone: Its antigen is not identified.

Germline V gives CDR1 SGHRS, CDR2 YFSETQ. This CDR3 region has 16 residues. V lost 5 bases, J lost 5 bases, and 9 bases stayed unmatched. This receptor was taken from a man aged 30-40 years with type 1 diabetes. V is TRBV5-1 and J is TRBJ2-3; 12 bases are shared with TRBD1. The specimen was naive CD4+ T cells from blood. The CDR3 DNA follows: TGCGCCAGCAGGGGTCCGGGACAGGGGGCGGAAGATACGCAGTATTTT. This codes for CASRGPGQGAEDTQYF.